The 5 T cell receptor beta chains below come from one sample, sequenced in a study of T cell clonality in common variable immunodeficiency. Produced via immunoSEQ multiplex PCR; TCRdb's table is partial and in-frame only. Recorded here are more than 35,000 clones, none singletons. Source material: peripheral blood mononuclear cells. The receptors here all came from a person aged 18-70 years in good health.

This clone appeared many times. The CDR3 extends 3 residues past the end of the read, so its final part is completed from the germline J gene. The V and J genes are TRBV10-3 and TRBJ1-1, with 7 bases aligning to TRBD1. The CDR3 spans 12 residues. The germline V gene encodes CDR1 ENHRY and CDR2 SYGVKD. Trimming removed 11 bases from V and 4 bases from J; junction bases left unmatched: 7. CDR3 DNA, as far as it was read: TGTGCCGCCTCAGGGGGGACCACTGAA. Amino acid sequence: CAASGGTTE. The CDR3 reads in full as CAASGGTTEAFF.

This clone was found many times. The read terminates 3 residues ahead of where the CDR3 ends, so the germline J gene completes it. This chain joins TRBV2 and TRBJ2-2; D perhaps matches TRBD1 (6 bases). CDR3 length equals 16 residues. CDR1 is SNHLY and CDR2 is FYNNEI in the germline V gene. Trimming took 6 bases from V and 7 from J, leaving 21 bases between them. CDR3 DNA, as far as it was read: TGTGCCAGCAGCCAGGGGCAGGGTAGCGTGGGCGGGGAG. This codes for CASSQGQGSVGGE. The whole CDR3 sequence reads CASSQGQGSVGGELFF.

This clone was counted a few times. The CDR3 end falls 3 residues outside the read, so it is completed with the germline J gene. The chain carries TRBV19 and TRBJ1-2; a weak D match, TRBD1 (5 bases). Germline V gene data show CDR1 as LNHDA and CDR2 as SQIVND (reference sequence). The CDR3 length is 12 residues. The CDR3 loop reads CASTGGGYDYTF. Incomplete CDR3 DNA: TGTGCCAGTACGGGGGGGGGTTACGAC.

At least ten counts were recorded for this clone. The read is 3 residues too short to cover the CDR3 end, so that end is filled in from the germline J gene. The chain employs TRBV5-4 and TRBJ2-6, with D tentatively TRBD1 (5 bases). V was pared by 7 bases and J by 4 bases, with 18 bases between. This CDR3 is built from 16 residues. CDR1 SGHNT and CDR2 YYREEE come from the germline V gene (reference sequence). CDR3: CASFEITGPGANVLTF. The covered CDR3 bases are TGTGCCAGCTTCGAGATAACAGGACCCGGGGCCAACGTC.

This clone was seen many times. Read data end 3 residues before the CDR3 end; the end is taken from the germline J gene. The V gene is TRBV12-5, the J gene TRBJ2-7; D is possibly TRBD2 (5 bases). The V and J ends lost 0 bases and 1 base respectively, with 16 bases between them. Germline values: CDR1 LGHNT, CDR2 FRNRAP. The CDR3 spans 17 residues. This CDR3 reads CASGLVLEKRASYEQYF. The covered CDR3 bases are TGTGCTAGTGGTTTGGTACTAGAAAAAAGGGCATCCTACGAG. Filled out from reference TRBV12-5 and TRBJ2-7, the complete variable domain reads DARVTQTPRHKVTEMGQEVTMRCQPILGHNTVFWYRQTMMQGLELLAYFRNRAPLDDSGMPKDRFSAEMPDATLATLKIQPSEPRDSAVYFCASGLVLEKRASYEQYFGPGTRLTVT.